A single T cell receptor (beta chain) is shown here with its context. The record originates from a study of T-cell memory formation after mild COVID-19. On the study more broadly: TCR clusters were largely donor specific.

Using its own MiXCR run on the 5' RACE reads, TCRdb lists one record per CDR3 protein. The sample yields under 40,000 distinct CDR3 sequences, 6% to 7.5% seen once. Material: PBMCs or a T cell subset sorted from them (not recorded which). The TCR sequence derives from an adult who had mild COVID-19 (a few samples of this study predate the infection). Cell type and time point are not known.

The DNA for the CDR3 is TGCAGTGCTTTTTCCCCGGATCAGCCCCTCCACTTT. This encodes CSAFSPDQPLHF. The chain employs TRBV20-1 and TRBJ1-6, with D unclear. V lost 5 bases and J 13 bases, leaving 15 bases between the germline ends. From germline, CDR1 is DFQATT and CDR2 SNEGSKA (reference sequence). The CDR3 extends over 12 amino acids.